A single sample is the source of the 23 T cell receptor beta chains below, sequenced in a study of T cell repertoires in cytomegalovirus infection. In TCRdb, the reads were re-called with MiXCR into one record per CDR3 protein. The sample holds around 170,000 distinct CDR3 sequences, approximately 15% seen once. The sequenced sample was PBMCs. These receptor sequences come from a human donor in good health (CMV status not recorded). Some clones in this sample may be carry-over from other donors' samples.

This clonotype showed up many times. V gene TRBV29-1 combines with J gene TRBJ2-5; a possible D gene is TRBD1 (6 bases). The germline V and J ends were trimmed by 4 bases and 3 bases, with 9 bases remaining between them. CDR1 SQVTM and CDR2 ANQGSEA come from the germline V gene. This CDR3 is built from 12 residues. The CDR3 region is CSVAGAEETQYF. In DNA form, the CDR3 reads TGCAGCGTTGCAGGGGCAGAAGAGACCCAGTACTTC.

The chain uses TRBV6-6 and TRBJ1-1, with D possibly being TRBD1 (5 bases). This CDR3 has 20 residues. Germline V gene data show CDR1 as MNHNY and CDR2 as SVGAGI (reference sequence). Trimming left V 2 bases short and J 0 bases short, with 25 bases between. CDR3 loop: CASSYPKQATPTNLNTEAFF. The CDR3 DNA reads as TGTGCCAGCAGTTACCCTAAACAGGCTACCCCGACGAATTTGAACACTGAAGCTTTCTTT.

The chain carries TRBV5-5 and TRBJ2-3; D tentatively fits TRBD1 or TRBD2 (5 bases each). Between the trimmed V and J ends, which lost 4 bases and 2 bases, there was a span of 11 bases. From germline, CDR1 is SGHKS and CDR2 YYEKEE (reference sequence). The CDR3 totals 14 residues. The CDR3 sequence: CASSPGTFTDTQYF. The CDR3, as DNA: TGTGCCAGCAGCCCCGGGACCTTCACAGATACGCAGTATTTT.

This clonotype was counted between two and nine times. This sequence joins TRBV7-4 and TRBJ2-7; no reliable D call. This CDR3 has 13 amino acids. Looked up from germline, CDR1 is SGHVT and CDR2 is SQSDAQ. The V end lost 5 bases, the J end lost 4 bases, and 12 bases lay between the germline ends. In nucleotides, the CDR3 is TGTGCCAGCAGCCCCGCCATAGGGTACGAGCAGTACTTC. Translation gives CASSPAIGYEQYF.

The chain employs TRBV15 and TRBJ2-1; D is perhaps TRBD2 (5 bases). The ends were cut back, 0 bases at V and 7 bases at J, with 7 bases in the middle. The CDR3 is 13 amino acids. Germline lookup yields CDR1 LNHNV and CDR2 YYDKDF (reference sequence). Written as DNA, the CDR3 is TGTGCCACCAGCAGAGATAGGACTAATGAGCAGTTCTTC. Translating it yields CATSRDRTNEQFF.

Ten or more counts support this clonotype. The chain employs TRBV4-1 and TRBJ1-6; 7 positions agree with TRBD1. This CDR3 spans 16 amino acids. Germline-derived CDR1 and CDR2 are MGHRA and YSYEKL. After removal of 3 bases from V and 7 bases from J, the junction contained 9 bases not matched to a gene. CDR3 sequence: CASSHAPGQRNSPLHF. CDR3 in DNA: TGCGCCAGCAGCCACGCCCCGGGACAGCGAAATTCACCCCTCCACTTT.

This rearrangement joins TRBV29-1 to TRBJ2-7; D is undetermined. V was trimmed by 3 bases and J by 4 bases, leaving 10 bases between them. CDR1 is SQVTM, CDR2 ANQGSEA, per germline. This CDR3 spans 12 amino acids. The CDR3 reads CSVEDRPYEQYF. CDR3 bases: TGCAGCGTTGAGGACCGTCCGTACGAGCAGTACTTC.

This clonotype showed up many times. A read error may produce the germline difference seen at one junction end. This chain connects TRBV7-6 to TRBJ2-2; 7 nucleotides align to TRBD1. Germline V gives CDR1 SGHVS, CDR2 FNYEAQ. There are 17 residues in the CDR3. This CDR3 is CASSPSLGGARTGELFF. Written as DNA, the CDR3 is TGTGCTAGCAGCCCCTCTCTAGGGGGCGCCAGAACCGGGGAGCTGTTTTTT.

The rearrangement uses TRBV19 and TRBJ2-1; 16 nucleotides match TRBD2. Germline V gene lookup returns CDR1 LNHDA and CDR2 SQIVND (reference sequence). The CDR3 loop spans 13 amino acids. J lost 8 bases, V lost 10 bases, and 2 bases had no gene match. Here the CDR3 reads CATGTSGGDEQFF. CDR3 nucleotides: TGTGCCACTGGGACTAGCGGGGGGGATGAGCAGTTCTTC. Supplemented by reference TRBV19 and TRBJ2-1, the full variable domain reads DGGITQSPKYLFRKEGQNVTLSCEQNLNHDAMYWYRQDPGQGLRLIYYSQIVNDFQKGDIAEGYSVSREKKESFPLTVTSAQKNPTAFYLCATGTSGGDEQFFGPGTRLTVL.

This clonotype occurred many times. V usage is TRBV5-1 and J usage is TRBJ1-5; D remains ambiguous. The length of the CDR3 is 15 residues. Between the trimmed V and J ends, which lost 0 bases and 1 base, there was a span of 8 bases. CDR1 is SGHRS, CDR2 YFSETQ, per germline. CDR3 nucleotides: TGCGCCAGCAGCTTGGTCCCGGAGAGCAATCAGCCCCAGCATTTT. Translating gives CASSLVPESNQPQHF.

The rearrangement joins TRBV11-1 to TRBJ1-1, with D uncertain. V was trimmed by 5 bases and J by 0 bases, leaving 10 bases between them. Germline-derived CDR1 and CDR2 are SGHAT and FQDESV (reference sequence). This CDR3 spans 14 amino acids. This CDR3 reads CASSPGAVNTEAFF. CDR3 DNA: TGTGCCAGCAGCCCAGGCGCGGTGAACACTGAAGCTTTCTTT.

In this sample, this clonotype turned up many times. The CDR3 bases are TGTGCCAGCTCCCCCCAGGGCTACACTGAAGCTTTCTTT. Amino acids: CASSPQGYTEAFF. V and J are TRBV18 and TRBJ1-1; D might be TRBD1 (5 bases). The CDR3 loop spans 13 amino acids. V was trimmed by 6 bases and J by 3 bases, leaving 11 bases between them. Germline CDR1 and CDR2: KGHSH and LQKENI.

This chain uses TRBV20-1 with TRBJ2-7; the D gene is possibly TRBD1 (6 bases). The CDR3 is 14 amino acids. Trimming removed 2 bases from V and 3 bases from J, with 14 bases in between. Per germline, CDR1 DFQATT and CDR2 SNEGSKA (reference sequence). CDR3 nucleotide sequence: TGCAGTGCTAGAATGGACAGAGAGTTCTACGAGCAGTACTTC. It yields the protein CSARMDREFYEQYF.

This clonotype was picked up many times. This sequence joins TRBV7-2 and TRBJ2-5, with unresolved D. Germline CDR1 SGHTA, CDR2 FQGNSA. The ends were cut back, 0 bases at V and 1 base at J, with 9 bases in the middle. The CDR3 consists of 15 residues. CDR3 sequence (DNA): TGTGCCAGCAGCTTAGCAGGCGTGCTCCAAGAGACCCAGTACTTC. Its protein is CASSLAGVLQETQYF. Full variable domain (outside the CDR3, taken from reference TRBV7-2 and TRBJ2-5): GAGVSQSPSNKVTEKGKDVELRCDPISGHTALYWYRQSLGQGLEFLIYFQGNSAPDKSGLPSDRFSAERTGGSVSTLTIQRTQQEDSAVYLCASSLAGVLQETQYFGPGTRLLVL.

This clonotype was detected ten times or more. One junction end does not reproduce the germline sequence, and a read error may be involved. The rearrangement uses TRBV7-6 and TRBJ2-2; tentative D call: TRBD2 (6 bases). Germline lookup yields CDR1 SGHVS and CDR2 FNYEAQ. This CDR3 contains 13 residues. The CDR3 spells CASSLDRWGELFF. CDR3 nucleotide sequence: TGTGCCAGCAGCTTAGATCGGTGGGGGGAGCTGTTCTTT.

This clonotype was counted at least ten times. The chain uses TRBV7-9 and TRBJ2-7; the match to TRBD2 covers 7 bases. The CDR3 covers 15 residues. Germline CDR1 reads SEHNR; CDR2 reads FQNEAQ (reference sequence). V dropped 1 base and J dropped 0; count of bases not matched to a gene: 3. CDR3 in DNA: TGTGCCAGCAGCTTAGGGGGACTAAGCTCCTACGAGCAGTACTTC. Protein product: CASSLGGLSSYEQYF. The whole variable domain, filled in from reference TRBV7-9 and TRBJ2-7, reads DTGVSQNPRHKITKRGQNVTFRCDPISEHNRLYWYRQTLGQGPEFLTYFQNEAQLEKSRLLSDRFSAERPKGSFSTLEIQRTEQGDSAMYLCASSLGGLSSYEQYFGPGTRLTVT.

This clonotype was detected only a few times. The chain recombines TRBV20-1 with TRBJ2-2; D unclear. This CDR3 region has 13 residues. Germline V gives CDR1 DFQATT, CDR2 SNEGSKA (reference sequence). Trimming removed 1 base at V and 8 bases at J, with 11 bases between. CDR3 sequence (DNA): TGCAGTGCTAGAGTTCCAGCGCTGGGGGAGCTGTTTTTT. This translates into CSARVPALGELFF.

This chain connects TRBV23-1 to TRBJ1-4; 8 bases fit TRBD1. TRBV23-1 is an ORF, and what it does is uncertain. The CDR3 has 16 amino acids. Germline trimming cut 4 bases from V and 2 bases from J; bases unmatched to any gene: 6. The CDR3 bases are TGCGCCAGCAGTCTAAAGTGGACAGGGACTAATGAAAAACTGTTTTTT. Protein sequence: CASSLKWTGTNEKLFF.

V usage is TRBV29-1 and J usage is TRBJ2-7; D is possibly TRBD1 or TRBD2 (6 bases each). The CDR3 consists of 12 residues. V lost 5 bases to trimming and J lost 4 bases, with 12 bases between them. Germline CDR1 is SQVTM and CDR2 is ANQGSEA. The CDR3 region is CSVRGAIYEQYF. The CDR3, as DNA: TGCAGCGTTAGGGGGGCGATATACGAGCAGTACTTC.

The table lists this clonotype with many counts. CDR3 region: CASSLKRLSTDTQYF. The CDR3 bases are TGTGCCAGCAGCTTAAAGCGGCTTAGCACAGATACGCAGTATTTT. This chain joins TRBV7-2 and TRBJ2-3; D may be TRBD2 (5 bases). Trimming took off 2 bases at V and 0 bases at J, with 9 bases between the two ends. This CDR3 is 15 amino acids long. Germline V gives CDR1 SGHTA, CDR2 FQGNSA. Variable domain in full (rest from reference TRBV7-2 and TRBJ2-3): GAGVSQSPSNKVTEKGKDVELRCDPISGHTALYWYRQSLGQGLEFLIYFQGNSAPDKSGLPSDRFSAERTGGSVSTLTIQRTQQEDSAVYLCASSLKRLSTDTQYFGPGTRLTVL.

The sample holds many counts of this clonotype. The V call is TRBV7-8, the J call TRBJ2-4; 13 nucleotides line up with TRBD2. In germline, CDR1 is SGHVS, CDR2 FQNEAQ. This CDR3 is built from 17 residues. Germline trimming cut 5 bases from V and 3 bases from J; bases unmatched to any gene: 7. CDR3 region: CASSPTSGRADKNIQYF. The CDR3 region has the DNA TGTGCCAGCAGCCCAACTAGCGGGAGGGCCGACAAAAACATTCAGTACTTC.

This clonotype showed up just a few times. The V and J genes are TRBV6-2 or TRBV6-3 and TRBJ2-7; 12 bases line up with TRBD2. Germline lookup yields CDR1 MNHEY and CDR2 SVGEGT. Trimming cost V 6 bases and J 4 bases; bases outside gene matches: 1. The CDR3 length is 13 residues. The CDR3 region is CASRTSGRYEQYF. In nucleotides, the CDR3 is TGTGCCAGCAGGACTAGCGGGAGATACGAGCAGTACTTC.

This rearrangement joins TRBV7-9 to TRBJ1-2; D ambiguous. The V gene's germline CDR1 is SEHNR and CDR2 FQNEAQ (reference sequence). This CDR3 comprises 12 residues. The V gene lost 4 bases and the J gene lost 8 bases, with 11 bases spanning the gap. CDR3 amino acids: CASSSALGGYTF. CDR3 in DNA: TGTGCCAGCAGCTCAGCCCTGGGGGGCTACACCTTC.